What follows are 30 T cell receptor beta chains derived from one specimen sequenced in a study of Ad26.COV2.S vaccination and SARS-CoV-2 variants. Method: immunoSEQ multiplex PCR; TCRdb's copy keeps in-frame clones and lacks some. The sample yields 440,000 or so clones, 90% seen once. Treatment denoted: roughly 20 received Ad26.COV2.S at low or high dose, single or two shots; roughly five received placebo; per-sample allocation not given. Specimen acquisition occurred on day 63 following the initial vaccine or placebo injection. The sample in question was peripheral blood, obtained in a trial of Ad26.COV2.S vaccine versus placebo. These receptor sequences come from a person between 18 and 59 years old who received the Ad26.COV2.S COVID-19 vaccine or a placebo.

CDR3 sequence: CASSTGDVGAKLFF. The DNA of the CDR3 is TGTGCCAGCAGCACCGGGGACGTTGGAGCAAAACTGTTTTTT. V gene TRBV13 combines with J gene TRBJ1-4, with a weak D call TRBD1 (5 bases). Per germline, CDR1 PRHDT and CDR2 FYEKMQ (reference sequence). V was trimmed by 5 bases and J by 10 bases, leaving 17 bases between them. CDR3 length: 14 residues.

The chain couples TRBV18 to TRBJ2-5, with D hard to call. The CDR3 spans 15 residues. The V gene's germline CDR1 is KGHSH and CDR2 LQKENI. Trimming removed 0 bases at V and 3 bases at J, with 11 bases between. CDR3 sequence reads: CASSPPTPGKETQYF. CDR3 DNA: TGTGCCAGCTCACCACCCACCCCTGGTAAAGAGACCCAGTACTTC.

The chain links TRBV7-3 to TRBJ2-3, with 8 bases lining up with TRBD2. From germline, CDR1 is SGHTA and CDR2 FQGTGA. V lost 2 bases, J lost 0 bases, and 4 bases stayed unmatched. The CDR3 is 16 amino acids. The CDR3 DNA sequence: TGTGCCAGCAGCTTAGGCGGGAGGCCTAGCACAGATACGCAGTATTTT. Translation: CASSLGGRPSTDTQYF.

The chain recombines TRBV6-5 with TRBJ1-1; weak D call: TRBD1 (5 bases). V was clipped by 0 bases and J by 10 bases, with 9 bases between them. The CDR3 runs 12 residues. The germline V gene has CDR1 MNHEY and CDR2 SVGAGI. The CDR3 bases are TGTGCCAGCAGTTACTCGATAGGGGTAGCTTTCTTT. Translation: CASSYSIGVAFF.

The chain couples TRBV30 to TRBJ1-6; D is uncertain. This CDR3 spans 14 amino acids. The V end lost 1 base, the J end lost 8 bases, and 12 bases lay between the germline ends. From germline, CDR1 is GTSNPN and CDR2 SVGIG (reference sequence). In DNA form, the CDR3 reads TGTGCCTGGAGTGGTGTAGGAACGGATTCACCCCTCCACTTT. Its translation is CAWSGVGTDSPLHF.

CDR3 protein: CASSFQGLGETGELFF. CDR3 coding DNA: TGTGCCAGCAGCTTTCAGGGTTTGGGGGAAACCGGGGAGCTGTTTTTT. The chain recombines TRBV7-2 with TRBJ2-2; D may correspond to TRBD1 or TRBD2 (5 bases each). Trimming pared 3 bases from V and 5 bases from J, leaving 16 bases between. The CDR3 spans 16 residues. Germline assignment: CDR1 SGHTA and CDR2 FQGNSA. The variable domain in full, completed from reference TRBV7-2 and TRBJ2-2, reads GAGVSQSPSNKVTEKGKDVELRCDPISGHTALYWYRQSLGQGLEFLIYFQGNSAPDKSGLPSDRFSAERTGGSVSTLTIQRTQQEDSAVYLCASSFQGLGETGELFFGEGSRLTVL.

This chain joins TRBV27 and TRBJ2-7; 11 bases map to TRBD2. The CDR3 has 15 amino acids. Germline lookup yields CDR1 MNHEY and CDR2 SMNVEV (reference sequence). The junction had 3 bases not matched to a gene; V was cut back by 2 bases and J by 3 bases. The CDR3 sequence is CASSLGLAGNYEQYF. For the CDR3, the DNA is TGTGCCAGCAGTTTAGGACTAGCGGGCAACTACGAGCAGTACTTC.

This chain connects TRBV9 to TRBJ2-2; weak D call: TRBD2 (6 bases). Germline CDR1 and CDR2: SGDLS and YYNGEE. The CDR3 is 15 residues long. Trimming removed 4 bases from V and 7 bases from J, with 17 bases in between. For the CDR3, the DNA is TGTGCCAGCAGCCCCCAGGGAGGTGCCATCGGGGAGCTGTTTTTT. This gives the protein CASSPQGGAIGELFF.

CDR3 sequence: CASSRLRGNGAFF. Written as DNA, the CDR3 is TGTGCCAGCAGCAGACTCAGGGGGAACGGGGCTTTCTTT. The rearrangement joins TRBV7-2 to TRBJ1-1; the match to TRBD1 covers 7 bases. V shed 5 bases and J 11 bases; nucleotides not matched to a gene: 11. This CDR3 is built from 13 residues. Germline CDR1 is SGHTA and CDR2 is FQGNSA.

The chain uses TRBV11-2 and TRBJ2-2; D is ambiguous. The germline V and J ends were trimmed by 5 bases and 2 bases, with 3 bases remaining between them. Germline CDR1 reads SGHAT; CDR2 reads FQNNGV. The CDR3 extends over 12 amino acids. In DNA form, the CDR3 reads TGTGCCAGCAGCCCAAACACCGGGGAGCTGTTTTTT. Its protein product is CASSPNTGELFF. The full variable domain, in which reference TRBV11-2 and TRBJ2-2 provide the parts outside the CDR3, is EAGVAQSPRYKIIEKRQSVAFWCNPISGHATLYWYQQILGQGPKLLIQFQNNGVVDDSQLPKDRFSAERLKGVDSTLKIQPAKLEDSAVYLCASSPNTGELFFGEGSRLTVL.

CDR3 region: CASSPQTSASYEQYF. CDR3 DNA: TGTGCCAGCAGCCCGCAGACTAGCGCCTCCTACGAGCAGTACTTC. This sequence joins TRBV7-2 and TRBJ2-7, with 8 bases identical to TRBD2. Germline trimming cut 5 bases from V and 0 bases from J; bases unmatched to any gene: 6. CDR1 and CDR2 from the germline V gene are SGHTA and FQGNSA. CDR3 length: 15 amino acids. The full variable domain, its missing parts supplied by reference TRBV7-2 and TRBJ2-7, is GAGVSQSPSNKVTEKGKDVELRCDPISGHTALYWYRQSLGQGLEFLIYFQGNSAPDKSGLPSDRFSAERTGGSVSTLTIQRTQQEDSAVYLCASSPQTSASYEQYFGPGTRLTVT.

The CDR3 protein is CASSLRVFYNEQFF. For the CDR3, the DNA is TGTGCCAGCAGTTTACGCGTATTTTACAATGAGCAGTTCTTC. The V and J genes are TRBV27 and TRBJ2-1; D ambiguous. This CDR3 is 14 amino acids long. The germline V gene encodes CDR1 MNHEY and CDR2 SMNVEV (reference sequence). V was shortened by 2 bases and J by 4 bases, with 9 bases between the two germline ends.

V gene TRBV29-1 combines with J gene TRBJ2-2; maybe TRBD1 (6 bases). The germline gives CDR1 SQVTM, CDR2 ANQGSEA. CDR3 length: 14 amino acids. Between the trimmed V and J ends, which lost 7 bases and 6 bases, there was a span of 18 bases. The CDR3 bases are TGCAGCGCTACAGGGTCGGCGACGGCCGGGGAGCTGTTTTTT. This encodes CSATGSATAGELFF.

The CDR3 region has the DNA TGTGCCAGCAGCGGGGAGTTGAACACTGAAGCTTTCTTT. Its translation: CASSGELNTEAFF. The chain combines TRBV7-9 with TRBJ1-1; D unclear. Germline V gene lookup returns CDR1 SEHNR and CDR2 FQNEAQ (reference sequence). The V end lost 5 bases, the J end lost 0 bases, and 7 bases lay between the germline ends. The CDR3 consists of 13 residues. The full variable domain, rest sourced from reference TRBV7-9 and TRBJ1-1, is DTGVSQNPRHKITKRGQNVTFRCDPISEHNRLYWYRQTLGQGPEFLTYFQNEAQLEKSRLLSDRFSAERPKGSFSTLEIQRTEQGDSAMYLCASSGELNTEAFFGQGTRLTVV.

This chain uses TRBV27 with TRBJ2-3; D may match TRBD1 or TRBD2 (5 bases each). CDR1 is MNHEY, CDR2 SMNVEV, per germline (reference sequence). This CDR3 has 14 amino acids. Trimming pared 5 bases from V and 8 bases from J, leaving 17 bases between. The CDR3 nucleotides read TGTGCCAGCAGTAGCAGTAGGGACCCTAGTACGCAGTATTTT. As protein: CASSSSRDPSTQYF.

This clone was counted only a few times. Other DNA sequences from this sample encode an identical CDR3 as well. CDR3 residues: CASSSGLASYEQYF. The CDR3 nucleotides read TGTGCCAGCAGCTCGGGACTTGCCTCCTACGAGCAGTACTTC. The V and J genes are TRBV5-6 and TRBJ2-7; D may be TRBD2 (6 bases). Trimming stripped 3 bases from V and 0 bases from J, with 10 bases between. This CDR3 has 14 residues. Germline V gene data show CDR1 as SGHDT and CDR2 as YYEEEE. The full variable domain, with the rest looked up from reference TRBV5-6 and TRBJ2-7, is DAGVTQSPTHLIKTRGQQVTLRCSPKSGHDTVSWYQQALGQGPQFIFQYYEEEERQRGNFPDRFSGHQFPNYSSELNVNALLLGDSALYLCASSSGLASYEQYFGPGTRLTVT.

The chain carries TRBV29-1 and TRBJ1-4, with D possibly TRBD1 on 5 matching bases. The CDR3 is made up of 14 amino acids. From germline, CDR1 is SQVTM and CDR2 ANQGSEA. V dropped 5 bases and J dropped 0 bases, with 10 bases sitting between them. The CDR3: CSVRGIPTNEKLFF. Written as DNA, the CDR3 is TGCAGCGTTCGGGGCATTCCAACTAATGAAAAACTGTTTTTT.

The CDR3 here is CASSFRRGNEQFF. The CDR3 DNA sequence: TGTGCCAGCAGTTTTCGCAGGGGAAATGAGCAGTTCTTC. The chain joins TRBV12-3 or TRBV12-4 to TRBJ2-1; weak D call: TRBD1 (6 bases). CDR3 size: 13 residues. The V and J ends lost 3 bases and 7 bases respectively, with 10 bases between them.

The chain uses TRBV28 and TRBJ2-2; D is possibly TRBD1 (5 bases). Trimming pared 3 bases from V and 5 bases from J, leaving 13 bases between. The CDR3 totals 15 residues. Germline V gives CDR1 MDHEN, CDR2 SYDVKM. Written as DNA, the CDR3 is TGTGCCAGCAGTTTTTATCCAAAGGGGACCGGGGAGCTGTTTTTT. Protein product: CASSFYPKGTGELFF.

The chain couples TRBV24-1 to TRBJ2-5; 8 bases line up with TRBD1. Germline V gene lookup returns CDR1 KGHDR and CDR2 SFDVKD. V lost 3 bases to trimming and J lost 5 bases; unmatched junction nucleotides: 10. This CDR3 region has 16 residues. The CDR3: CATSDVGQGAMETQYF. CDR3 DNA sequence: TGTGCCACCAGTGATGTTGGGCAGGGGGCTATGGAGACCCAGTACTTC.

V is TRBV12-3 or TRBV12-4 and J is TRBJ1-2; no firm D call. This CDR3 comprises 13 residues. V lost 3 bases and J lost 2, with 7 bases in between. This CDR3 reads CASSFSGNYGYTF. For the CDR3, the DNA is TGTGCCAGCAGTTTTTCGGGAAACTATGGCTACACCTTC.

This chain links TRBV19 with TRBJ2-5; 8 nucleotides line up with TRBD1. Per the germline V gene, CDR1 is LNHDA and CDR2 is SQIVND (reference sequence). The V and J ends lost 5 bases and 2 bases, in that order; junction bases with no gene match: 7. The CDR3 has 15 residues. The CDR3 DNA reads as TGTGCCAGTAGTTGGACAGGGCCCCCACAAGAGACCCAGTACTTC. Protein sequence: CASSWTGPPQETQYF.

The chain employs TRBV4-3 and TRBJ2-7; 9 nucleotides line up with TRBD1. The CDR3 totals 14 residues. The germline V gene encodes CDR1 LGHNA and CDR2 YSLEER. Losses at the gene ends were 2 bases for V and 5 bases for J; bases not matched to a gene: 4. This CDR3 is CASSQRWDRDEQYF. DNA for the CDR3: TGCGCCAGCAGCCAACGATGGGACAGGGACGAGCAGTACTTC.

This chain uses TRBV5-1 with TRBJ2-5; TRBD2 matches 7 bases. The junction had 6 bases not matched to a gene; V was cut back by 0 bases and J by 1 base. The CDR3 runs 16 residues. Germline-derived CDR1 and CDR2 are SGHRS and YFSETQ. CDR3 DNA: TGCGCCAGCAGCTTGGTTGCGGGAGCCAGCCAAGAGACCCAGTACTTC. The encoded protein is CASSLVAGASQETQYF.

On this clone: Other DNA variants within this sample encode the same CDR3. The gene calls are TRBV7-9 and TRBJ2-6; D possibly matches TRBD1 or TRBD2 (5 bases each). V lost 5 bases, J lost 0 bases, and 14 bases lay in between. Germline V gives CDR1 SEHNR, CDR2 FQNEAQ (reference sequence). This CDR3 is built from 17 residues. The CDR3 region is CASSPPGPSSGANVLTF. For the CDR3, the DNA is TGTGCCAGCAGCCCCCCGGGGCCCAGCTCTGGGGCCAACGTCCTGACTTTC.

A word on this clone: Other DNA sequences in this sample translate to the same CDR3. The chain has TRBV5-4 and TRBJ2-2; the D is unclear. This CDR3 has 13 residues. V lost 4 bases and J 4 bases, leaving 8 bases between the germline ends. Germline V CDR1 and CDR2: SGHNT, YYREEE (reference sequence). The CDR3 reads CASSRTGTGELFF. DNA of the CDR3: TGTGCCAGCAGCCGGACGGGCACCGGGGAGCTGTTTTTT.

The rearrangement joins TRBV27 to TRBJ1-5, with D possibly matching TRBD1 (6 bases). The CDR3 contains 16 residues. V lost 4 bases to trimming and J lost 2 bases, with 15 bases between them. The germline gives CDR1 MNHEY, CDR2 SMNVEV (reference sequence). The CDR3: CASSSIQGLGNQPQHF. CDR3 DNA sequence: TGTGCCAGCAGTTCTATACAGGGTCTTGGCAATCAGCCCCAGCATTTT.

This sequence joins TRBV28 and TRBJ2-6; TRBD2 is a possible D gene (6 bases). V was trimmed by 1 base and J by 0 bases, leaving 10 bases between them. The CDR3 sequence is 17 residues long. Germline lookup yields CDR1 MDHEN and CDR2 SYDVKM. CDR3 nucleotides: TGTGCCAGCAGTTTATCTCGGGGGAGCTCTGGGGCCAACGTCCTGACTTTC. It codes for CASSLSRGSSGANVLTF.

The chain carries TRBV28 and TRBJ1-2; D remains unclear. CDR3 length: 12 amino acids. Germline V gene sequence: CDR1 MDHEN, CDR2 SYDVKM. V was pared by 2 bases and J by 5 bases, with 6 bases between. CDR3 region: CASSLRRYGYTF. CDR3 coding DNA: TGTGCCAGCAGTTTACGCCGGTATGGCTACACCTTC.

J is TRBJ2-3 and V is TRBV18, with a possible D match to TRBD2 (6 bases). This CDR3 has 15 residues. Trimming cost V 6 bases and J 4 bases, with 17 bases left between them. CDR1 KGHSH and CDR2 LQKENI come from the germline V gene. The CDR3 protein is CASSLAGSVSDTQYF. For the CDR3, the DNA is TGTGCCAGCTCCCTCGCCGGGAGTGTTTCAGATACGCAGTATTTT.